This T cell receptor beta chain comes out of a study of blood T cell repertoires in COVID-19. Looking at the study overall: The United States, Italy and Spain provided the acute and convalescent COVID-19 samples.

Study processing details: The authors estimated nucleated cell counts from reference gene primer amplification. Sequenced by immunoSEQ multiplex PCR; TCRdb stores in-frame clones only, minus some. V, J and clone size reflect that table, while D and trimming were determined from the DNA. Found here are approximately 140,000 clones, roughly nine tenths of them singletons; the top ten hold approximately 4%. Cohort assignment relied on participant-reported clinical history. Germline V gene data show CDR1 as SGHRS and CDR2 as YFSETQ. V lost 4 bases, J lost 5 bases, and 21 bases stayed unmatched. The CDR3 runs 19 residues.

This clonotype was obtained from a middle-aged woman who had been exposed to COVID-19. Sequenced input: PBMCs or T cells enriched from blood (not recorded which). The J gene is TRBJ1-2, the V gene TRBV5-1; 9 positions match TRBD1. DNA for the CDR3: TGCGCCAGCAGCCAGGCCCCGGGACAGGGTAAAAAGTCGCAATATGGCTACACCTTC. This sequence encodes CASSQAPGQGKKSQYGYTF.